This TCR beta chain was captured by sequencing in a study of shared clonotypes between healthy human individuals. Whole-study context: Researchers assigned three CD4 naive, three CD4 memory, two CD8 naive and one CD8 memory plate to each donor.

Of note for this clone: Its antigen is undetermined.

Free of recent acute infections or vaccinations, the donors were healthy HIV-negative adults. Method: immunoSEQ multiplex PCR; TCRdb's copy keeps in-frame clones and lacks some. Counted here are approximately 1.5 million clones, 95% to 99% occurring once; the ten biggest clones make up roughly 0.45%. Study-wide findings and caveats: Memory subsets had estimated richness that was generally smaller than that of naive subsets.

This clonotype originated in a man aged 25-45 years in good health. Sequencing was performed on naive CD4+ T cells sorted from blood. The subset was: CD45RA+ positively selected.

CDR3 region: CSVEVVSSGNTIYF. In DNA, the CDR3 is TGCAGCGTTGAAGTTGTGAGCTCTGGAAACACCATATATTTT. V and J are TRBV29-1 and TRBJ1-3; no clear D. V was pared by 1 base and J by 0 bases, with 7 bases between. Germline V gene data show CDR1 as SQVTM and CDR2 as ANQGSEA. This CDR3 region has 14 residues.